The 14 T cell receptor beta chains below come from one sample, sequenced in a study of identical twins. TCRdb re-analysed the 5' RACE reads in MiXCR, keeping a single row per CDR3 protein. Seen here are 520,000 or so distinct CDR3 sequences, 20% to 25% observed once, and the top ten hold around 0.9%. A further study also used this sample, focusing on T cells expressing NK-cell markers.

Sequences were obtained from CD4+ T cells sorted from blood. The receptor source for this set is a woman aged 18-30 years in good health.

This clonotype occurred a few times. This sequence joins TRBV30 and TRBJ2-2; D unclear. CDR3 length equals 10 residues. Germline assignment: CDR1 GTSNPN and CDR2 SVGIG (reference sequence). Trimming took 7 bases from V and 3 from J, leaving 3 bases between them. The CDR3 nucleotides read TGTGCCTCGTACACCGGGGAGCTGTTTTTT. Its translation is CASYTGELFF.

The chain employs TRBV6-5 and TRBJ2-6; D is undetermined. V was shortened by 4 bases and J by 0 bases, with 7 bases between the two germline ends. Germline V gene sequence: CDR1 MNHEY, CDR2 SVGAGI. The CDR3 extends over 15 amino acids. The CDR3 spells CASSSLSSGANVLTF. The CDR3 nucleotides read TGTGCCAGCAGTTCCCTTTCCTCTGGGGCCAACGTCCTGACTTTC.

This clonotype was detected once. This chain connects TRBV6-1 to TRBJ1-4; the D gene is possibly TRBD1 (5 bases). The CDR3 has 13 residues. Germline CDR1 and CDR2: MNHNS and SASEGT. V was cut by 6 bases and J by 2 bases, with 7 bases left in between. The CDR3 nucleotides read TGTGCCAGCAGAGCAGGGACTAATGAAAAACTGTTTTTT. It encodes CASRAGTNEKLFF.

This clonotype occurred a few times. This chain links TRBV27 with TRBJ2-7; TRBD1 is a possible D gene (6 bases). Germline lookup yields CDR1 MNHEY and CDR2 SMNVEV (reference sequence). CDR3 length: 14 residues. V lost 8 bases and J lost 5, with 19 bases in between. CDR3 DNA sequence: TGTGCCAGCGGATCCAGGGGAATTGTCAACGAGCAGTACTTC. Its translation: CASGSRGIVNEQYF.

In its sample, this clonotype was seen a few times. The V gene is TRBV10-3, the J gene TRBJ2-1; 12 bases match TRBD2. V dropped 5 bases and J dropped 4; count of bases not matched to a gene: 3. This CDR3 has 15 residues. Germline V gene data show CDR1 as ENHRY and CDR2 as SYGVKD. The CDR3 DNA reads as TGTGCCATCAGTCAGGGACTAGCGGGTTACAATGAGCAGTTCTTC. Protein: CAISQGLAGYNEQFF.

The chain is built from TRBV12-3 or TRBV12-4 and TRBJ2-1; the match to TRBD2 covers 10 bases. V dropped 3 bases and J dropped 12; count of bases not matched to a gene: 11. The CDR3 covers 15 residues. CDR3 sequence reads: CASSFGTSVHVGQFF. The CDR3 DNA sequence: TGTGCCAGCAGTTTTGGGACTAGCGTCCATGTGGGGCAGTTCTTC.

This clonotype was recorded at least ten times. The chain has TRBV7-2 and TRBJ1-2; no clear D. Trimming stripped 3 bases from V and 0 bases from J, with 5 bases between. Germline CDR1 SGHTA, CDR2 FQGNSA. This CDR3 spans 13 amino acids. CDR3 coding DNA: TGTGCCAGCAGCTTTGCCACTAACTATGGCTACACCTTC. Amino acid sequence: CASSFATNYGYTF. The full variable domain, completed using reference TRBV7-2 and TRBJ1-2, is GAGVSQSPSNKVTEKGKDVELRCDPISGHTALYWYRQSLGQGLEFLIYFQGNSAPDKSGLPSDRFSAERTGGSVSTLTIQRTQQEDSAVYLCASSFATNYGYTFGSGTRLTVV.

This clonotype was counted many times. The chain is built from TRBV12-3 or TRBV12-4 and TRBJ1-1, with a tentative D call TRBD1 (6 bases). This CDR3 is built from 14 residues. Trimming shortened V by 6 bases and J by 4 bases, and 15 bases separated the two germline ends. CDR3 DNA sequence: TGTGCCAGCAGCCCAACTCAGGGGAGCACTGAAGCTTTCTTT. This encodes CASSPTQGSTEAFF.

The chain combines TRBV5-1 with TRBJ2-7; 7 bases map to TRBD1. The CDR3 has 13 residues. Germline V gene lookup returns CDR1 SGHRS and CDR2 YFSETQ. V trimming: 5 bases; J trimming: 4 bases; junction bases outside the gene matches: 6. CDR3 nucleotides: TGCGCCAGCAGAAGCACAGGGGCATACGAGCAGTACTTC. It codes for CASRSTGAYEQYF.

Here the CDR3 reads CASSPVAGGHSGELFF. In DNA, the CDR3 is TGTGCCAGCAGCCCTGTAGCGGGGGGGCATTCCGGGGAGCTGTTTTTT. V and J are TRBV12-3 or TRBV12-4 and TRBJ2-2; 11 positions match TRBD2. The trim removed 6 bases at V and 6 bases at J, leaving 9 bases unmatched. The CDR3 totals 16 residues.

The J gene is TRBJ2-7, the V gene TRBV12-3 or TRBV12-4; D may be TRBD1 (6 bases). The CDR3 consists of 12 residues. Trimming removed 4 bases at V and 12 bases at J, with 16 bases between. The CDR3: CASSSDGTTLYF. The CDR3 DNA follows: TGTGCCAGCAGTTCCGACGGGACAACCCTGTACTTC.

The V gene is TRBV12-3 or TRBV12-4, the J gene TRBJ2-7; 12 bases are shared with TRBD2. CDR3 size: 14 residues. V gave up 6 bases and J gave up 4 bases; unmatched junction bases: 4. CDR3 protein: CASRGGLAGYEQYF. The DNA of the CDR3 is TGTGCCAGCAGGGGGGGACTAGCGGGTTACGAGCAGTACTTC.

This chain joins TRBV27 and TRBJ2-7, with a weak D call TRBD2 (5 bases). Germline CDR1 reads MNHEY; CDR2 reads SMNVEV (reference sequence). The V gene lost 2 bases and the J gene lost 6 bases, with 14 bases spanning the gap. There are 14 residues in the CDR3. The CDR3 is CASSLIGKFGEQYF. CDR3 DNA sequence: TGTGCCAGCAGTTTAATCGGGAAGTTCGGCGAGCAGTACTTC.

The rearrangement uses TRBV11-3 and TRBJ2-2; D might be TRBD2 (6 bases). V shed 5 bases and J shed 0 bases, with 10 bases lying between them. CDR3 size: 15 residues. CDR1 is SGHNT and CDR2 is YENEEA in the germline V gene. The CDR3 loop is CASSPRGTNTGELFF. The CDR3 region has the DNA TGTGCCAGCAGCCCCCGCGGGACGAACACCGGGGAGCTGTTTTTT.